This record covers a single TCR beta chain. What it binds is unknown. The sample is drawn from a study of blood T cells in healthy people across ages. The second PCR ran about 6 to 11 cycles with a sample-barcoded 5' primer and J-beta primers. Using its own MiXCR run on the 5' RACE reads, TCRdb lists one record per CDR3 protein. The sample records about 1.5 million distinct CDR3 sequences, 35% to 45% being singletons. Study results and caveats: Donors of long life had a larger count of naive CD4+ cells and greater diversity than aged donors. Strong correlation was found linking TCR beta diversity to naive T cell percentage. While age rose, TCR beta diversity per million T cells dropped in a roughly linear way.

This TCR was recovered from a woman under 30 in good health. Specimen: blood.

The CDR3 sequence: CSARDLRLAGGHEQFF. The CDR3 DNA reads as TGCAGTGCTAGAGATTTGAGACTAGCGGGAGGGCATGAGCAGTTCTTC. V gene TRBV20-1 combines with J gene TRBJ2-1; 14 positions match TRBD2. This CDR3 region has 16 residues. CDR1 and CDR2 from the germline V gene are DFQATT and SNEGSKA (reference sequence). Trimming at V came to 0 bases and at J to 8 bases, leaving 6 bases not matched to a gene.